This T cell receptor beta chain was identified during a study of technical replicates of blood from a few donors. Trimming cost V 2 bases and J 4 bases; bases outside gene matches: 9. The CDR3 spans 15 residues. The germline V gene has CDR1 GTSNPN and CDR2 SVGIG (reference sequence). The method was immunoSEQ multiplex PCR; TCRdb's version includes in-frame clones alone and lacks a portion of them. Found here are tens of thousands of clones, 93% of them singletons; the top ten hold 0.2% to 0.25%. This receptor was obtained from a human donor in good health. This chain connects TRBV30 to TRBJ1-1; 8 nucleotides align to TRBD1. The sample comprised T cells isolated from PBMCs. CDR3 residues: CAWSSVGQGGTEAFF. The DNA for the CDR3 is TGTGCCTGGAGTTCCGTAGGACAGGGAGGCACTGAAGCTTTCTTT.